Presented here are 29 T cell receptor beta chains from one specimen sequenced in a study of monozygotic twins with inflammatory bowel disease. TCRdb re-called the 5' RACE reads; one entry per CDR3 protein, DNA not given. The sample shows about 300,000 distinct CDR3 sequences, and roughly 5.8% sits with its ten largest clones. The sequencing input was blood. Receptors originate from a human donor with ulcerative colitis or Crohn's disease, or a healthy co-twin of an affected twin (not recorded which).

V usage is TRBV4-3 and J usage is TRBJ1-1; TCRdb indicates TRBD1, and absent DNA this call remains unverified. CDR3 length equals 14 residues. Germline CDR1 and CDR2: LGHNA and YSLEER. CDR3 loop: CASSRKQGDTEAFF.

The rearrangement joins TRBV6-5 to TRBJ1-4; TCRdb proposes TRBD1, but this gene call is untestable without DNA. CDR3 length: 15 amino acids. The germline V gene encodes CDR1 MNHEY and CDR2 SVGAGI. The CDR3 region is CASSPRQGGIEKLFF.

This chain connects TRBV7-3 to TRBJ2-1; TCRdb names TRBD2, which stays unverified in the absence of DNA. This CDR3 spans 14 amino acids. Germline CDR1 is SGHTA and CDR2 is FQGTGA. The CDR3 is CASRTGTSDNEQFF.

The rearrangement uses TRBV12-3 or TRBV12-4 and TRBJ2-2. CDR3 length: 13 amino acids. The CDR3 region is CASTIANTGELFF.

The chain uses TRBV29-1 and TRBJ1-1; the D call from TCRdb, TRBD1, cannot be confirmed without DNA. The CDR3 is 16 amino acids. Germline CDR1 and CDR2: SQVTM and ANQGSEA. The CDR3 loop reads CSVAEGQGFRRTEAFF.

The V call is TRBV30, the J call TRBJ2-4; with no DNA, the TCRdb D assignment of TRBD1 cannot be verified. The CDR3 covers 13 residues. Germline CDR1 is GTSNPN and CDR2 is SVGIG (reference sequence). CDR3 amino acids: CAWSVEGRGIQYF.

The chain has TRBV7-9 and TRBJ2-5; TCRdb's D call of TRBD2 is untestable without DNA. The CDR3 loop spans 15 amino acids. Per germline, CDR1 SEHNR and CDR2 FQNEAQ (reference sequence). This chain's CDR3 is CASSLRQASQETQYF.

The chain recombines TRBV9 with TRBJ2-5; TCRdb's D call, TRBD1, is unchecked because there is no DNA. CDR1 SGDLS and CDR2 YYNGEE come from the germline V gene. CDR3 length: 16 residues. This CDR3 is CASSWAGTGGIETQYF. Filled out from reference TRBV9 and TRBJ2-5, the complete variable domain reads DSGVTQTPKHLITATGQRVTLRCSPRSGDLSVYWYQQSLDQGLQFLIQYYNGEERAKGNILERFSAQQFPDLHSELNLSSLELGDSALYFCASSWAGTGGIETQYFGPGTRLLVL.

The chain links TRBV3-1 to TRBJ2-1; there is no DNA to check the TCRdb D call of TRBD2. The CDR3 runs 17 residues. In germline, CDR1 is LGHDT, CDR2 YNNKEL (reference sequence). The CDR3 sequence: CASSPRDSTFSYNEQFF.

The gene calls are TRBV3-1 and TRBJ2-7. CDR1 is LGHDT and CDR2 is YNNKEL in the germline V gene (reference sequence). This CDR3 comprises 15 residues. The CDR3 spells CASSQAGTSAYEQYF.

This chain uses TRBV7-2 with TRBJ2-2. Germline V gives CDR1 SGHTA, CDR2 FQGNSA. The length of the CDR3 is 13 residues. CDR3: CASRPDWTGELFF.

V is TRBV2 and J is TRBJ2-5. The CDR3 length is 13 residues. Germline lookup yields CDR1 SNHLY and CDR2 FYNNEI. The CDR3 spells CASSVSVQETQYF.

The chain links TRBV10-1 to TRBJ2-1. In germline, CDR1 is WNHNN, CDR2 SYGVQD (reference sequence). This CDR3 comprises 13 residues. The CDR3 loop is CASSESIYNEQFF.

This rearrangement joins TRBV3-1 to TRBJ1-5. CDR1 and CDR2 (germline): LGHDT, YNNKEL (reference sequence). CDR3 size: 14 residues. This chain's CDR3 is CASSQDVSNQPQHF.

V gene TRBV6-1 combines with J gene TRBJ2-7; as DNA is missing, the TRBD2 call by TCRdb cannot be tested. The CDR3 sequence is 17 residues long. Germline V CDR1 and CDR2: MNHNS, SASEGT. The CDR3: CASSRTGLAGDTYEQYF.

The chain combines TRBV6-1 with TRBJ2-7; lacking DNA, the TRBD1 call made by TCRdb goes unchecked. Germline CDR1 and CDR2: MNHNS and SASEGT. CDR3 length: 15 residues. The CDR3 reads CASSKIGTATYEQYF.

The chain carries TRBV5-1 and TRBJ2-1; TCRdb proposes TRBD1, but this gene call is untestable without DNA. Germline V CDR1 and CDR2: SGHRS, YFSETQ. The CDR3 is made up of 13 amino acids. The CDR3 sequence is CASTGTANNEQFF.

This chain uses TRBV27 with TRBJ2-1; the D gene TCRdb calls, TRBD1, cannot be checked with no DNA. The CDR3 is 14 amino acids. Per germline, CDR1 MNHEY and CDR2 SMNVEV (reference sequence). CDR3 in amino acids: CASSVRDGNNEQFF.

The chain uses TRBV5-4 and TRBJ2-2. Germline CDR1 and CDR2: SGHNT and YYREEE (reference sequence). The CDR3 runs to 14 residues. The CDR3 loop is CASSLDFGTGELFF.

The rearrangement links TRBV12-3 or TRBV12-4 to TRBJ1-1; without DNA, the TCRdb call of TRBD1 cannot be checked. The CDR3 spans 15 residues. CDR3 protein: CASSLTGGRNTEAFF.

The genes are TRBV7-2 and TRBJ2-2; no DNA is available, so the TRBD1 call from TCRdb remains unchecked. CDR1 is SGHTA and CDR2 is FQGNSA in the germline V gene. The CDR3 totals 16 residues. The CDR3 spells CASSGWTATNTGELFF.

The gene calls are TRBV30 and TRBJ2-2; TCRdb indicates TRBD1, and absent DNA this call remains unverified. This CDR3 has 15 amino acids. Germline CDR1 GTSNPN, CDR2 SVGIG (reference sequence). CDR3 amino acids: CAWSKGATNTGELFF.

The chain combines TRBV27 with TRBJ1-2; TCRdb indicates TRBD1, and absent DNA this call remains unverified. This CDR3 comprises 13 residues. CDR1 is MNHEY, CDR2 SMNVEV, per germline (reference sequence). CDR3 loop: CASRRTGRIGYTF.

V and J are TRBV7-3 and TRBJ2-3; TCRdb reports TRBD1, a call that lacks DNA to check it against. Looked up from germline, CDR1 is SGHTA and CDR2 is FQGTGA. The CDR3 runs 15 residues. The CDR3 reads CASSLGDSTTDTQYF.

The CDR3: CASSSYTYEQYF. The chain couples TRBV7-2 to TRBJ2-7. Germline V CDR1 and CDR2: SGHTA, FQGNSA. CDR3 size: 12 residues.

J is TRBJ2-1 and V is TRBV7-2. Germline V gene lookup returns CDR1 SGHTA and CDR2 FQGNSA. CDR3 length: 16 residues. CDR3 sequence reads: CASSQSWLIVGNEQFF.

J is TRBJ1-1 and V is TRBV12-3 or TRBV12-4. This CDR3 has 16 residues. CDR3 region: CASSFSWTPPWTEAFF.

The chain employs TRBV7-9 and TRBJ2-1; TCRdb's D gene call, TRBD2, goes unchecked for lack of DNA. From germline, CDR1 is SEHNR and CDR2 FQNEAQ (reference sequence). The CDR3 is 13 amino acids. The CDR3 sequence is CASSFVLGDEQFF.

The V call is TRBV12-3 or TRBV12-4, the J call TRBJ1-2; TCRdb designates TRBD1, a call that cannot be tested without DNA. The CDR3 runs 14 residues. This CDR3 is CASSLLTGKIGYTF.